This T cell receptor beta chain was recovered during a study of blood T cell repertoires in COVID-19. Overall study context: Researchers got acute and convalescent COVID-19 samples from the United States, Italy and Spain.

Repertoires were generated with immunoSEQ multiplex PCR, while TCRdb's copy carries only in-frame clones and drops some. This table has over 350,000 clones, around nine tenths appearing once. Input material: PBMCs or T cells enriched from blood (not recorded which). This receptor was obtained from a woman in her forties or fifties who had recovered from COVID-19.

CDR3 residues: CASSAGDRANSPLHF. CDR3 nucleotide sequence: TGTGCCAGCAGCGCAGGGGACAGGGCTAATTCACCCCTCCACTTT. The rearrangement joins TRBV9 to TRBJ1-6, with 9 positions matching TRBD1. CDR1 SGDLS and CDR2 YYNGEE come from the germline V gene. CDR3 length: 15 amino acids. V dropped 3 bases and J dropped 6; count of bases not matched to a gene: 4.